This T cell receptor beta chain was captured in a study of blood T cell repertoires in COVID-19. The junction had 7 bases not matched to a gene; V was cut back by 8 bases and J by 4 bases. The length of the CDR3 is 14 residues. Germline V gene lookup returns CDR1 SNHLY and CDR2 FYNNEI. The Seattle patients, enrolled during active infection, were followed longitudinally. Profiled with immunoSEQ multiplex PCR; TCRdb holds only in-frame clones, not every one. The data contain 300,000 to 450,000 clones, 80% to 90% of them singletons. The rearrangement links TRBV2 to TRBJ2-5, with 10 nucleotides matching TRBD2. The TCR was taken from a woman aged 25 to 39 with COVID-19, enrolled during active disease. The specimen was peripheral blood. CDR3 coding DNA: TGTGCCAGCTTCCGAAGCGGGAGGGTAGAGACCCAGTACTTC. It specifies CASFRSGRVETQYF.